The rows below give T cell receptor beta chains drawn from one sample of a study of shared clonotypes between healthy human individuals. Sequencing was performed with immunoSEQ multiplex PCR; in TCRdb, only in-frame clones are kept and a portion is missing. The sample has 600,000 to 750,000 clones; roughly 72% are singletons. The specimen was memory CD4+ T cells sorted from blood. These receptors came from a woman aged 25-40 years in good health. Both conserved end residues are part of each CDR3. A row's size may be missing; if present it is once, few, many or a size class.

abundance: few; j_gene: TRBJ2-7; v_gene: TRBV2; CDR3aa: CASSPQVLSSYEQYF
abundance: once; j_gene: TRBJ2-1; v_gene: TRBV2; CDR3aa: CASRLASGRYNEQFF
abundance: .; j_gene: TRBJ2-7; v_gene: TRBV5-8; CDR3aa: CASSLGASGSRSF
abundance: .; j_gene: TRBJ1-2; v_gene: TRBV20-1; CDR3aa: CSGENYGYTF
abundance: .; j_gene: TRBJ1-5; v_gene: TRBV7-2; CDR3aa: CASRRAGTGFQPQHF
abundance: .; j_gene: TRBJ2-7; v_gene: TRBV11-2; CDR3aa: CASRILAGSYEQYF
abundance: .; j_gene: TRBJ1-1; v_gene: TRBV9; CDR3aa: CASSARGFNTEAFF
abundance: once; j_gene: TRBJ2-1; v_gene: TRBV29-1; CDR3aa: CSVPPREGLARSYNEQFF
abundance: .; j_gene: TRBJ2-2; v_gene: TRBV25-1; CDR3aa: CARAGQGGTGELFF
abundance: .; j_gene: TRBJ2-2; v_gene: TRBV11-3; CDR3aa: CASSRTGSKNTGELFF
abundance: once; j_gene: TRBJ1-5; v_gene: TRBV18; CDR3aa: CASSFELDNQPQHF
abundance: .; j_gene: TRBJ2-2; v_gene: TRBV2; CDR3aa: CASTMTTTNTGELFF
abundance: .; j_gene: TRBJ1-4; v_gene: TRBV5-1; CDR3aa: CASSAGAPGEKLFF
abundance: few; j_gene: TRBJ1-5; v_gene: TRBV6-1; CDR3aa: CASSRTGTDNQPQHF
abundance: .; j_gene: TRBJ2-3; v_gene: TRBV7-2; CDR3aa: CASSFGGRRGDTQYF
abundance: .; j_gene: TRBJ1-1; v_gene: TRBV30; CDR3aa: CAWSRQENTEAFF
abundance: .; j_gene: TRBJ1-2; v_gene: TRBV19; CDR3aa: CATTPGAAANYGYTF
abundance: once; j_gene: TRBJ2-5; v_gene: TRBV4-1; CDR3aa: CASSHPPFAREYQETQYF
abundance: .; j_gene: TRBJ1-4; v_gene: TRBV5-6; CDR3aa: CASSRRVGSGEKLFF
abundance: .; j_gene: TRBJ2-5; v_gene: TRBV5-4; CDR3aa: CASSFRGPEETQYF
abundance: .; j_gene: TRBJ2-7; v_gene: TRBV5-1; CDR3aa: CASSSTGGSYEQYF
abundance: .; j_gene: TRBJ2-1; v_gene: TRBV11-3; CDR3aa: CASSLGPNNEQFF
abundance: .; j_gene: TRBJ1-6; v_gene: TRBV30; CDR3aa: CALTGWNSPLHF
abundance: .; j_gene: TRBJ2-7; v_gene: TRBV25-1; CDR3aa: CASSESRGTGIIEQYF
abundance: few; j_gene: TRBJ2-2; v_gene: TRBV10-1; CDR3aa: CASSGQANTGELFF
abundance: .; j_gene: TRBJ2-7; v_gene: TRBV6-6; CDR3aa: CASSYRDRGYEQYF
abundance: .; j_gene: TRBJ2-7; v_gene: TRBV5-6; CDR3aa: CASSWQGFHEQYF
abundance: .; j_gene: TRBJ2-1; v_gene: TRBV9; CDR3aa: CASSANSGTSGRDEQFF
abundance: .; j_gene: TRBJ2-5; v_gene: TRBV7-7; CDR3aa: CASSLGSAAPQETQYF
abundance: few; j_gene: TRBJ1-2; v_gene: TRBV19; CDR3aa: CASSRGTENYGYTF
abundance: few; j_gene: TRBJ1-2; v_gene: TRBV30; CDR3aa: CAWSTQGFYGYTF
abundance: .; j_gene: TRBJ2-3; v_gene: TRBV5-4; CDR3aa: CASSLLGDTQYF
abundance: once; j_gene: TRBJ2-1; v_gene: TRBV7-9; CDR3aa: CASSLASDYYNEQFF
abundance: .; j_gene: TRBJ1-1; v_gene: TRBV5-5; CDR3aa: CASLSRLTEAFF
abundance: .; j_gene: TRBJ1-1; v_gene: TRBV5-1; CDR3aa: CASSLGQGRMNTEAFF
abundance: .; j_gene: TRBJ2-3; v_gene: TRBV28; CDR3aa: CASSLSGQGRGTQYF
abundance: once; j_gene: TRBJ1-5; v_gene: TRBV5-1; CDR3aa: CASSLGQMDQPQHF
abundance: .; j_gene: TRBJ2-5; v_gene: TRBV7-3; CDR3aa: CASSRDQSETQYF
abundance: .; j_gene: TRBJ1-1; v_gene: TRBV11-2; CDR3aa: CASRSGLGAFF
abundance: .; j_gene: TRBJ2-3; v_gene: TRBV11-3; CDR3aa: CASSSSRTDTQYF
abundance: .; j_gene: TRBJ2-3; v_gene: TRBV6-1; CDR3aa: CASRGLADPRDTQYF
abundance: .; j_gene: TRBJ2-1; v_gene: TRBV28; CDR3aa: CASRHDRGRGYNEQFF
abundance: once; j_gene: TRBJ2-1; v_gene: TRBV21-1; CDR3aa: CASSKAVDRDRSNEQFF
abundance: many; j_gene: TRBJ2-2; v_gene: TRBV6-1; CDR3aa: CASIFRVSTGELFF
abundance: .; j_gene: TRBJ2-7; v_gene: TRBV5-8; CDR3aa: CASSLEGGWSSYEQYF
abundance: .; j_gene: TRBJ2-3; v_gene: TRBV28; CDR3aa: CASSPHGPTTSGSTDTQYF
abundance: .; j_gene: TRBJ2-7; v_gene: TRBV7-6; CDR3aa: CASSILTSGRRYEQYF
abundance: .; j_gene: TRBJ1-2; v_gene: TRBV7-9; CDR3aa: CASSPEGTGDTF
abundance: .; j_gene: TRBJ2-7; v_gene: TRBV6-4; CDR3aa: CASSDRWDRRYEQYF
abundance: .; j_gene: TRBJ1-2; v_gene: TRBV5-8; CDR3aa: CASSFTGHMDYGYTF
abundance: .; j_gene: TRBJ2-1; v_gene: TRBV2; CDR3aa: CASSEQGQQFF
abundance: .; j_gene: TRBJ2-3; v_gene: TRBV18; CDR3aa: CASSRHSTDTQYF
abundance: .; j_gene: TRBJ2-1; v_gene: TRBV30; CDR3aa: CAWSVASLRGFF
abundance: .; j_gene: TRBJ1-4; v_gene: TRBV28; CDR3aa: CASTLDNEKLFF
abundance: .; j_gene: TRBJ2-1; v_gene: TRBV6-5; CDR3aa: CASSQQQGGNEQFF
abundance: .; j_gene: TRBJ2-7; v_gene: TRBV18; CDR3aa: CASSPSTVEQYF
abundance: .; j_gene: TRBJ2-7; v_gene: TRBV6-5; CDR3aa: CASSYSGQSYEQYF
abundance: .; j_gene: TRBJ1-4; v_gene: TRBV7-9; CDR3aa: CAGRQGNNEKLFF
abundance: .; j_gene: TRBJ1-2; v_gene: TRBV10-3; CDR3aa: CAISDPAGQGSNYGYTF